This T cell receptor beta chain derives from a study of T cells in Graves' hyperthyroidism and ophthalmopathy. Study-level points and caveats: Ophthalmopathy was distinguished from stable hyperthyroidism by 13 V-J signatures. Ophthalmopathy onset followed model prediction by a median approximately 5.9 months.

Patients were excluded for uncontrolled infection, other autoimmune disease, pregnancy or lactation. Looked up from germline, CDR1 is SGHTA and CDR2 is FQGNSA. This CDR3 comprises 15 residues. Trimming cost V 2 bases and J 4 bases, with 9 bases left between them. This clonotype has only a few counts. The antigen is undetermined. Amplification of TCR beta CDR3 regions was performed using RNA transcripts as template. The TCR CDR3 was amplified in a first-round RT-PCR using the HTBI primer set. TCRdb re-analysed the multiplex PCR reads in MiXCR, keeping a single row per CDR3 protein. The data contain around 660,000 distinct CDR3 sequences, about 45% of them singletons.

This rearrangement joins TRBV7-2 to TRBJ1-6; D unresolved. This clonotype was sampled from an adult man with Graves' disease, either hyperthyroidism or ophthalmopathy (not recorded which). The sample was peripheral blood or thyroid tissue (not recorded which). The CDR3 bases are TGTGCCAGCAGCTTACAGTCGGATTATAATTCACCCCTCCACTTT. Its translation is CASSLQSDYNSPLHF.